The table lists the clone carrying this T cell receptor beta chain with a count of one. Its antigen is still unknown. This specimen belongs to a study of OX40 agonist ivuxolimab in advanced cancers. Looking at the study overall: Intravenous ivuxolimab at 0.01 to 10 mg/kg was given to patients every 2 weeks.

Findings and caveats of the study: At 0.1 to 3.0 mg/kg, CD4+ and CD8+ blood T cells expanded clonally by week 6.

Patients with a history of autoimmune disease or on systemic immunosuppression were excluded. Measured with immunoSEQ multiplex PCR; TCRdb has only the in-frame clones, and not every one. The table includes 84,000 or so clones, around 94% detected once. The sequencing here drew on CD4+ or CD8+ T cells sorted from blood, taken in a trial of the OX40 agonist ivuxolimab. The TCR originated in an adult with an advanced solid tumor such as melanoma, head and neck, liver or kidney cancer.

The CDR3 here is CASSVERYRGPTGELFF. CDR3 sequence (DNA): TGTGCCAGCAGCGTAGAGCGGTACAGGGGGCCCACCGGGGAGCTGTTTTTT. The chain couples TRBV9 to TRBJ2-2; TRBD1 agrees at 9 bases. Germline V gene data show CDR1 as SGDLS and CDR2 as YYNGEE. This CDR3 is built from 17 residues. V lost 0 bases to trimming and J lost 4 bases; unmatched junction nucleotides: 7.